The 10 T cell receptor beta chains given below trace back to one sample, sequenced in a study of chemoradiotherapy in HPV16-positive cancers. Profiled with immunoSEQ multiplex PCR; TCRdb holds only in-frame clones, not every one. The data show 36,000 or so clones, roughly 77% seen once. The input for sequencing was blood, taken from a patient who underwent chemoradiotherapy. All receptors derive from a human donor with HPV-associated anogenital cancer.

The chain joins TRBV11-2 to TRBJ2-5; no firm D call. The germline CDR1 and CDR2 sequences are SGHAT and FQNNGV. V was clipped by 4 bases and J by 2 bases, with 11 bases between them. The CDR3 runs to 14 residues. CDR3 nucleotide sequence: TGTGCCAGCAGCTGGAACCCCGGGCAAGAGACCCAGTACTTC. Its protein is CASSWNPGQETQYF.

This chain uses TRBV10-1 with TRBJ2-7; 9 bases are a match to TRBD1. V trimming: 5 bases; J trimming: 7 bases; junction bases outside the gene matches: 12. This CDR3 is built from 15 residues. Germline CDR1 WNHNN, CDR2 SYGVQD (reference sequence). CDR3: CASSNDRGYRREQYF. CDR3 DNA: TGCGCCAGCAGTAATGACAGGGGGTATCGAAGGGAGCAGTACTTC.

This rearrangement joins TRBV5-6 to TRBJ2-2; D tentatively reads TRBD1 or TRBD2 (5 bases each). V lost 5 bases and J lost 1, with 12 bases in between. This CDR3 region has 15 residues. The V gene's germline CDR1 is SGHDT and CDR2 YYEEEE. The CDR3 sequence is CASSSGTLNTGELFF. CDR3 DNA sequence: TGTGCCAGCAGTTCAGGGACGCTGAACACCGGGGAGCTGTTTTTT.

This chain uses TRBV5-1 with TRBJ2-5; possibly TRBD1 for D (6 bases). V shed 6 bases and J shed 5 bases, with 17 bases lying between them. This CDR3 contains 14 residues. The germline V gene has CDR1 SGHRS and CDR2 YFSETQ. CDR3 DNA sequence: TGCGCCAGCACCCACCCCGACAGGAGGGAGACCCAGTACTTC. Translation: CASTHPDRRETQYF.

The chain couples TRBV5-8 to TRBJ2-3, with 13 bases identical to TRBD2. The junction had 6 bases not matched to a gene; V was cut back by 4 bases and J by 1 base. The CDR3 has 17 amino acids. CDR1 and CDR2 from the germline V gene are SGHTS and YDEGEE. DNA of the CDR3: TGTGCCAGCAGCCGAGGAGGACTAGCGGGGGGCACAGATACGCAGTATTTT. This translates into CASSRGGLAGGTDTQYF.

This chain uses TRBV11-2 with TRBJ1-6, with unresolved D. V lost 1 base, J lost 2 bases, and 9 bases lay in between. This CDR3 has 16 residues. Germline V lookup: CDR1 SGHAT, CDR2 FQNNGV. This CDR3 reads CASSLAGITYNSPLHF. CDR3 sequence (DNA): TGTGCCAGCAGCTTAGCCGGTATTACCTATAATTCACCCCTCCACTTT.

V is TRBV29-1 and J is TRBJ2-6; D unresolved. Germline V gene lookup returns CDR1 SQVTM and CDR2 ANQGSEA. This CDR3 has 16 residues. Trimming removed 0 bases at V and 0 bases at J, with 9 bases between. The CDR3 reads CSVEDRWGSGANVLTF. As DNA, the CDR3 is TGCAGCGTTGAAGATCGGTGGGGCTCTGGGGCCAACGTCCTGACTTTC.

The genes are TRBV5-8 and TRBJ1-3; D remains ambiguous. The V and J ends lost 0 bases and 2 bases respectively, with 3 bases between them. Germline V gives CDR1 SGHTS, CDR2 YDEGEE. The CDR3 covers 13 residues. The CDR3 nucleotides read TGTGCCAGCAGCTTGGAGGCTGGAAACACCATATATTTT. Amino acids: CASSLEAGNTIYF. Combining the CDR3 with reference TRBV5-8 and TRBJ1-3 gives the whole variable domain EAGVTQSPTHLIKTRGQQATLRCSPISGHTSVYWYQQALGLGLQFLLWYDEGEERNRGNFPPRFSGRQFPNYSSELNVNALELEDSALYLCASSLEAGNTIYFGEGSWLTVV.

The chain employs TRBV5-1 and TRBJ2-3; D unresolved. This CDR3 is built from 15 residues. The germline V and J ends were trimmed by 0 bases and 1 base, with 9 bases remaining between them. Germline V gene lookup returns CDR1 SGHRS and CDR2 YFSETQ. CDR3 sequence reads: CASSLDSAGTDTQYF. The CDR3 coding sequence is TGCGCCAGCAGCTTGGACTCGGCAGGCACAGATACGCAGTATTTT.

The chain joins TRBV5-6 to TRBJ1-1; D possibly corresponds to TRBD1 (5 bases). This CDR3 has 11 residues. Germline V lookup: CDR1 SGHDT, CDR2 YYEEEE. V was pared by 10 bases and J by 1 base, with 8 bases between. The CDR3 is CAVRENTEAFF. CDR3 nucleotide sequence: TGTGCCGTCAGGGAGAACACTGAAGCTTTCTTT.